Each of the 16 T cell receptor beta chains below was sequenced from the same sample in a study of blood T cells in healthy people across ages. Combining a sample-barcoded 5' primer with a J-beta primer mix, a second PCR ran for roughly 6 to 12 cycles. TCRdb reprocessed the 5' RACE reads via MiXCR and lists one record per CDR3 protein. The repertoire holds roughly 700,000 distinct CDR3 sequences, with around 48% as singletons. Specimen: blood. These receptors were collected from a woman in her sixties or seventies in good health.

The V call is TRBV4-3, the J call TRBJ1-1, with D tentatively TRBD1 (6 bases). V was shortened by 6 bases and J by 4 bases, with 15 bases between the two germline ends. Germline lookup yields CDR1 LGHNA and CDR2 YSLEER. The CDR3 has 14 residues. This chain's CDR3 is CASRIQGSGTEAFF. In DNA form, the CDR3 reads TGCGCCAGCAGGATACAGGGTTCTGGCACTGAAGCTTTCTTT.

The count of this clonotype is one. This sequence joins TRBV2 and TRBJ2-6, with D possibly TRBD2 on 6 matching bases. Deletions cut 7 bases from V and 0 bases from J, with 19 bases between. The CDR3 spans 18 residues. CDR1 and CDR2 from the germline V gene are SNHLY and FYNNEI. The CDR3 DNA reads as TGTGCCAGCATTGTCCCCTTCGGAGGGTACTCTGGGGCCAACGTCCTGACTTTC. Residues: CASIVPFGGYSGANVLTF.

V and J are TRBV28 and TRBJ1-1, with D unresolved. Trimming pared 5 bases from V and 8 bases from J, leaving 15 bases between. Germline values: CDR1 MDHEN, CDR2 SYDVKM. The CDR3 has 13 amino acids. CDR3 region: CASSPSLIREAFF. The CDR3 DNA sequence: TGTGCCAGCAGTCCCTCCCTTATCAGGGAAGCTTTCTTT.

Only a few counts were recorded for this clonotype. Here the CDR3 DNA reads TGTGCCAGCAGCCCTAGGAGGAACTCCTACGAGCAGTACTTC. Protein product: CASSPRRNSYEQYF. V gene TRBV7-2 combines with J gene TRBJ2-7; D might be TRBD2 (5 bases). V was cut by 5 bases and J by 0 bases, with 11 bases left in between. CDR3 size: 14 residues. CDR1 and CDR2 from the germline V gene are SGHTA and FQGNSA.

To note about this clonotype: The junction departs from the called germline gene at one end, perhaps through a read error. The chain is built from TRBV5-8 and TRBJ1-1, with TRBD1 as a possible D gene (5 bases). The germline V gene has CDR1 SGHTS and CDR2 YDEGEE. The CDR3 totals 15 residues. CDR3 region: CASSPGGGGATEAFF. In DNA form, the CDR3 reads TGTGCCAGCAGCCCAGGCGGGGGGGGAGCGACTGAGGCTTTCTTT.

This chain links TRBV29-1 with TRBJ2-5, with 13 bases lining up with TRBD2. V shed 4 bases and J 11 bases; nucleotides not matched to a gene: 16. The CDR3 contains 16 residues. The germline gives CDR1 SQVTM, CDR2 ANQGSEA. CDR3 nucleotides: TGCAGCGTTGGACTAGCGGGAGGTATTAGCAACAATGAGCAGTACTTC. The encoded protein is CSVGLAGGISNNEQYF.

This clonotype showed up just a few times. The chain uses TRBV5-6 and TRBJ2-7; D might be TRBD2 (6 bases). With 0 bases removed from V and 1 base from J, the gap between germline ends came to 11 bases. Germline-derived CDR1 and CDR2 are SGHDT and YYEEEE. The CDR3 is 15 amino acids. In nucleotides, the CDR3 is TGTGCCAGCAGCTTGGAGGCGGGAAGGTCCTACGAGCAGTACTTC. Translated: CASSLEAGRSYEQYF.

CDR3 region: CASSVDTSGVTDTQYF. The CDR3 DNA reads TGTGCCAGCAGCGTAGACACTAGCGGGGTTACAGATACGCAGTATTTT. The chain recombines TRBV9 with TRBJ2-3; 10 positions agree with TRBD2. Per germline, CDR1 SGDLS and CDR2 YYNGEE. The CDR3 is made up of 16 amino acids. V shed 0 bases and J 3 bases; nucleotides not matched to a gene: 4.

This chain joins TRBV29-1 and TRBJ2-5; 11 bases agree with TRBD2. The CDR3 totals 15 residues. Germline-derived CDR1 and CDR2 are SQVTM and ANQGSEA. With V trimmed by 5 bases and J by 0 bases, 5 bases remained unmatched. This chain's CDR3 is CSVSTSGRDQETQYF. The CDR3 DNA follows: TGCAGCGTTTCAACTAGCGGGAGAGACCAAGAGACCCAGTACTTC.

The gene calls are TRBV21-1 and TRBJ2-7; the tabulated D call, TRBD1, remains unverified against the DNA. The DNA end lines up better with TRBJ2-5; the J call may be wrong. TRBV21-1 is a recognized pseudogene. This CDR3 is built from 17 residues. The CDR3 is CASSTLGGRGLFETQYF. The CDR3, as DNA: TGTGCCAGCAGCACCCTCGGGGGGCGGGGGCTCTTTGAGACCCAGTACTTC.

This clonotype was recorded once. The chain uses TRBV7-9 and TRBJ2-1, with D possibly being TRBD2 (5 bases). The CDR3 covers 13 residues. The V end lost 7 bases, the J end lost 7 bases, and 14 bases lay between the germline ends. Germline lookup yields CDR1 SEHNR and CDR2 FQNEAQ (reference sequence). The CDR3 coding sequence is TGTGCCAGCACACGGAGGCAGTCAAATGAGCAGTTCTTC. It codes for CASTRRQSNEQFF.

Comment on this clonotype: This may be a read error: a much more frequent sequence differs by one nucleotide. The V gene is TRBV6-2 or TRBV6-3, the J gene TRBJ2-5; 10 bases match TRBD1. This CDR3 is 15 amino acids long. With 5 bases clipped from V and 11 bases from J, the junction kept 14 bases outside the gene matches. The germline CDR1 and CDR2 sequences are MNHEY and SVGEGT. The CDR3 loop reads CASSNDRGRMYKQYF. For the CDR3, the DNA is TGTGCCAGCAGTAACGACAGGGGGCGAATGTACAAGCAGTACTTC.

The chain links TRBV6-2 or TRBV6-3 to TRBJ1-2; D is undetermined. CDR3 length: 13 residues. Germline V gene sequence: CDR1 MNHEY, CDR2 SVGEGT. V was cut by 5 bases and J by 5 bases, with 12 bases left in between. CDR3 sequence: CASSEPSAYGYTF. The CDR3 DNA follows: TGTGCCAGCAGTGAACCCAGTGCGTATGGCTACACCTTC.

This clonotype was observed a few times. The gene calls are TRBV5-8 and TRBJ1-2, with 7 bases matching TRBD1. Germline CDR1 SGHTS, CDR2 YDEGEE. The CDR3 runs 14 residues. V was pared by 2 bases and J by 7 bases, with 8 bases of the junction left unmatched. The CDR3 DNA reads TGTGCCAGCAGCTTCTCCGGGACAGTGGGTGGCTACACCTTC. This translates into CASSFSGTVGGYTF.

The chain links TRBV10-3 to TRBJ1-2; no clear D gene. Trimming removed 6 bases from V and 1 base from J, with 12 bases in between. The CDR3 spans 14 residues. Germline V gives CDR1 ENHRY, CDR2 SYGVKD. CDR3: CAIRHTGSNYGYTF. The CDR3, as DNA: TGTGCCATCAGGCATACGGGTAGTAACTATGGCTACACCTTC.

This clonotype turned up a few times. This chain connects TRBV4-2 to TRBJ1-2, with TRBD1 as a possible D gene (5 bases). With 0 bases removed from V and 7 bases from J, the gap between germline ends came to 6 bases. In germline, CDR1 is LGHNA, CDR2 YNFKEQ. The CDR3 covers 12 residues. The CDR3: CASSQDGAGYTF. CDR3 bases: TGTGCCAGCAGCCAAGATGGGGCTGGCTACACCTTC.